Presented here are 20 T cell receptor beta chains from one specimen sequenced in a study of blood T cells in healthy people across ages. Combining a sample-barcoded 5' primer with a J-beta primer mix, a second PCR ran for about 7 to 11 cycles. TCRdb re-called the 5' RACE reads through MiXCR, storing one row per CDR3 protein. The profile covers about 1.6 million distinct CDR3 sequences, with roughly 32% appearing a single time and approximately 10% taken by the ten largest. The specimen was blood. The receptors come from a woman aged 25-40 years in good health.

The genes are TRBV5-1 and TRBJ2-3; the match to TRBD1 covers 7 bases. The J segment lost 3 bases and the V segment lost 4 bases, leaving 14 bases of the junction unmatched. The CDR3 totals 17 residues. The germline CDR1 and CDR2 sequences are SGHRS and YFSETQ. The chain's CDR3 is CASSAGTVSYGTDTQYF. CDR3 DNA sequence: TGCGCCAGCAGCGCCGGGACAGTCTCCTATGGGACAGATACGCAGTATTTT.

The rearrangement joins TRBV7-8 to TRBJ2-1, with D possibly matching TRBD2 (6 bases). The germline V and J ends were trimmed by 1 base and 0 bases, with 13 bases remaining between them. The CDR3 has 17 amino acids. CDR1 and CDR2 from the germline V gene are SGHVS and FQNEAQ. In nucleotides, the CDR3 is TGTGCCAGCAGCTTAGACAGCGGGTCGAGCTCCTACAATGAGCAGTTCTTC. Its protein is CASSLDSGSSSYNEQFF.

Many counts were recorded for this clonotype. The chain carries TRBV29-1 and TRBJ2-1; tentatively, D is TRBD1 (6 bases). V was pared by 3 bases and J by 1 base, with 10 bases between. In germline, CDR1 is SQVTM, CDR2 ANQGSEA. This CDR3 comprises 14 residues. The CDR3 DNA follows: TGCAGCGTTGAGGGGACAACGTCCTACAATGAGCAGTTCTTC. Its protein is CSVEGTTSYNEQFF.

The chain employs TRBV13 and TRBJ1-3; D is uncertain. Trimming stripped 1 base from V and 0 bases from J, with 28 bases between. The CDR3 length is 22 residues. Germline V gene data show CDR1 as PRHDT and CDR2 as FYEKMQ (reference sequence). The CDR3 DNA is TGTGCCAGCAGCTTAGACCCATTGGGAGGCCCCGGCTCCGAGAGCTCTGGAAACACCATATATTTT. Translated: CASSLDPLGGPGSESSGNTIYF.

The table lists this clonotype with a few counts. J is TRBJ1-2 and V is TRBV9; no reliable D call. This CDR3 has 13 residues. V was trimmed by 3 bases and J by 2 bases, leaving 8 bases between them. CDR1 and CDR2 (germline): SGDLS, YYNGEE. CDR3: CASSANGNYGYTF. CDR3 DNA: TGTGCCAGCAGCGCAAACGGGAACTATGGCTACACCTTC. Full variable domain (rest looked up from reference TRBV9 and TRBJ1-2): DSGVTQTPKHLITATGQRVTLRCSPRSGDLSVYWYQQSLDQGLQFLIQYYNGEERAKGNILERFSAQQFPDLHSELNLSSLELGDSALYFCASSANGNYGYTFGSGTRLTVV.

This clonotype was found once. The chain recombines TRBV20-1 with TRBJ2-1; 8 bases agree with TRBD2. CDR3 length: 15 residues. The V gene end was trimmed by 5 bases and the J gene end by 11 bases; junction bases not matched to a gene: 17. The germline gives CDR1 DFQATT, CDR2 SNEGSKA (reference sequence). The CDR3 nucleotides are TGCAGTGCTGGGGGACGGGCTAGCGGGTCAGACCAGCAGTTCTTC. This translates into CSAGGRASGSDQQFF.

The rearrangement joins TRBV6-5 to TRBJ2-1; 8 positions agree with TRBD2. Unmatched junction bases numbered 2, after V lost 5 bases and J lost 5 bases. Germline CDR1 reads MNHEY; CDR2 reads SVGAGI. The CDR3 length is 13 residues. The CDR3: CASSSGSDNEQFF. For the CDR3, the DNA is TGTGCCAGCAGTAGCGGGAGTGACAATGAGCAGTTCTTC.

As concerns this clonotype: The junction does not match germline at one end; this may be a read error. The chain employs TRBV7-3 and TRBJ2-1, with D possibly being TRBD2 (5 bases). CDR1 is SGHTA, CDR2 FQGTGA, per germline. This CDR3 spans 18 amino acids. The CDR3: CASSLTSLSSGQNNEQFF. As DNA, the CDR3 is TGTGCCAGCAGCCTAACGAGCCTAAGCAGCGGCCAAAACAATGAGCAGTTCTTC.

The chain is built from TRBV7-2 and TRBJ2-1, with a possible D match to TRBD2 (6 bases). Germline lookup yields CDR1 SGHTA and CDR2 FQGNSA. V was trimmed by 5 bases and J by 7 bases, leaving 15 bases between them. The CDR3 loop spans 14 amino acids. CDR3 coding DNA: TGTGCCAGCAGCCGAACCAGACTAGGGAATGAGCAGTTCTTC. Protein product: CASSRTRLGNEQFF.

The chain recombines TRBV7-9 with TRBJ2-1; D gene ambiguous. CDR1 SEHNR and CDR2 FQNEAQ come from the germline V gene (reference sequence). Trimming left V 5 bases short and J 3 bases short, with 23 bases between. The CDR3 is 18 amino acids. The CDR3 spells CASSLGRQNRRDYNEQFF. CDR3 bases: TGTGCCAGCAGCCTCGGACGGCAAAACCGAAGAGACTACAATGAGCAGTTCTTC.

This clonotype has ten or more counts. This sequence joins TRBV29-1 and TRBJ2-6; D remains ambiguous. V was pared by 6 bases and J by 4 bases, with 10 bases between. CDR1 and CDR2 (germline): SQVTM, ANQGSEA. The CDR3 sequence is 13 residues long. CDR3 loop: CSVPIPGANVLTF. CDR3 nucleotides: TGCAGCGTCCCGATCCCCGGGGCCAACGTCCTGACTTTC. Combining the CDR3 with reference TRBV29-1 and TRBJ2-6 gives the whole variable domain SAVISQKPSRDICQRGTSLTIQCQVDSQVTMMFWYRQQPGQSLTLIATANQGSEATYESGFVIDKFPISRPNLTFSTLTVSNMSPEDSSIYLCSVPIPGANVLTFGAGSRLTVL.

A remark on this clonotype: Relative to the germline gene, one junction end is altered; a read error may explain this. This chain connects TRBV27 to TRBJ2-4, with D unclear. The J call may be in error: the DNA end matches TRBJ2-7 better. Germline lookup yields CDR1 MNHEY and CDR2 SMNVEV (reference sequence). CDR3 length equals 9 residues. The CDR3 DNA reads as TGCGCGGCGGTCGGCGAGCAGTACTTC. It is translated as CAAVGEQYF.

The CDR3, as DNA: TGTGCCAGCAGCCAAGGGGCCCTCGCGACAGGGGTGGGCGAGACCCAGTACTTC. Its protein product is CASSQGALATGVGETQYF. The rearrangement joins TRBV4-2 to TRBJ2-5; 8 bases fit TRBD1. The J segment lost 5 bases and the V segment lost 1 base, leaving 15 bases of the junction unmatched. Per the germline V gene, CDR1 is LGHNA and CDR2 is YNFKEQ. This CDR3 is built from 18 residues.

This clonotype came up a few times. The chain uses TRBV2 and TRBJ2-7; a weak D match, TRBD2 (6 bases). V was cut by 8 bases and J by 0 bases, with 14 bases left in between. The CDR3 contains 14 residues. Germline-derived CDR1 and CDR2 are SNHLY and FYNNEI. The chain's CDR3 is CASRGTVPSYEQYF. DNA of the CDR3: TGTGCCAGCCGGGGGACTGTTCCCTCCTACGAGCAGTACTTC.

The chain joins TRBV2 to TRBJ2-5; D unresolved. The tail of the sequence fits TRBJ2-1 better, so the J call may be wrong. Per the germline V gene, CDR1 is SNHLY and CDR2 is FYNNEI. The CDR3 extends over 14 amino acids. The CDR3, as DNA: TGTGCCAGCAGCCCTGAGGTACTTCAAGAGACCCAGTTCTTC. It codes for CASSPEVLQETQFF.

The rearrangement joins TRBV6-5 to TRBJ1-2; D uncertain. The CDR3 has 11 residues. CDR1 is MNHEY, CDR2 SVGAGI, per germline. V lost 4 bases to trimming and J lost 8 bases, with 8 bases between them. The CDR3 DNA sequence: TGTGCCAGCAGTTCCGCCAGCGGCTACACCTTC. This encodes CASSSASGYTF.

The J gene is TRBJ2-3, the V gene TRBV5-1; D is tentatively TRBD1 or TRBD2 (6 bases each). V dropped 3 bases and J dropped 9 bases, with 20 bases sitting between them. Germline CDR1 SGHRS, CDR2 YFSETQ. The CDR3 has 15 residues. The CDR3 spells CASSSGGRDPATQYF. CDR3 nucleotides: TGCGCCAGCAGCTCCGGGGGCAGGGACCCAGCCACGCAGTATTTT.

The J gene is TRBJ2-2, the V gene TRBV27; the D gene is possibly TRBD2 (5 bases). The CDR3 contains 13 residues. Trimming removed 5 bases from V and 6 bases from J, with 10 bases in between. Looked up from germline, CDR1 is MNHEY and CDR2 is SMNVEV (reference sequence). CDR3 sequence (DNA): TGTGCCAGCAGTCAGACTACACCCGGGGAGCTGTTTTTT. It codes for CASSQTTPGELFF.

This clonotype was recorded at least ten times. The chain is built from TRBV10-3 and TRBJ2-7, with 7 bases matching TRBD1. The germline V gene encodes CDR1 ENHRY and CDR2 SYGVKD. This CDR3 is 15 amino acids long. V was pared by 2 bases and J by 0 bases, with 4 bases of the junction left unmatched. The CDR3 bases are TGTGCCATCAGTGAGATGGACAGGAGCTCCTACGAGCAGTACTTC. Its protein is CAISEMDRSSYEQYF.

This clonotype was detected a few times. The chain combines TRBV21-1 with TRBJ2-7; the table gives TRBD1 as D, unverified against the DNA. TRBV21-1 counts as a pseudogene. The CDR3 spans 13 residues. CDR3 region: CASARDRGREQYF. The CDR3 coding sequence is TGTGCCAGCGCCCGGGACAGGGGGCGCGAGCAGTACTTC.